The clone carrying this T cell receptor beta chain was observed a few times. CDR3 size: 15 residues. CDR1 is MNHEY and CDR2 is SVGEGT in the germline V gene. V dropped 1 base and J dropped 4 bases, with 14 bases sitting between them. Via MiXCR, TCRdb re-called the RT-PCR reads, giving one row per CDR3 protein. The table includes approximately 720,000 distinct CDR3 sequences, 11% to 15% detected once. The clonotype originates from a female donor in good health, serving as a healthy control. Input material: memory CD4+ T cells from blood. V is TRBV6-2 or TRBV6-3 and J is TRBJ2-7; TRBD1 is a possible D gene (5 bases). CDR3 nucleotide sequence: TGTGCCAGCAGTTACTGGGGCAGAAATTCTTACGAGCAGTACTTC. Translation gives CASSYWGRNSYEQYF.